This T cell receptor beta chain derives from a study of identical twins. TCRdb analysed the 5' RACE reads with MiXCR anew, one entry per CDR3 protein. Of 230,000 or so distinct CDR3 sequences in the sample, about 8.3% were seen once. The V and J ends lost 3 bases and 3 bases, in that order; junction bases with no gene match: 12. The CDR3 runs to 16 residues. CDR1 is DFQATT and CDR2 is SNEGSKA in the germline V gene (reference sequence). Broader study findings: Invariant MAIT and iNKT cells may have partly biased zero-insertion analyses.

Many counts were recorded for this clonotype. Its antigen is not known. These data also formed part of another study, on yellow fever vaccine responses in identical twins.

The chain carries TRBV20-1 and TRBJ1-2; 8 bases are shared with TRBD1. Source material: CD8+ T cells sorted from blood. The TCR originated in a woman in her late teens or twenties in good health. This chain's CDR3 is CSARKVRDRNDYGYTF. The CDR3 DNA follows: TGCAGTGCTAGGAAGGTCCGGGACAGGAATGACTATGGCTACACCTTC.